The clone carrying this T cell receptor (beta chain) showed up many times. This sample is part of a study of early T cells in non-severe SARS-CoV-2 infection. On the study more broadly: The sequenced material was bulk RNA from unsorted whole blood, and its chains were unpaired.

CDR3 size: 13 residues. Germline CDR1 and CDR2: KGHSH and LQKENI. V was pared by 2 bases and J by 6 bases, with 3 bases of the junction left unmatched. TCRdb re-analysed the 5' RACE reads in MiXCR, keeping a single row per CDR3 protein. The sample holds tens of thousands of distinct CDR3 sequences; roughly 9.5% are singletons and the top ten take 5.9%. The chain uses TRBV18 and TRBJ2-7; 8 nucleotides line up with TRBD1. Source material: whole blood. This TCR was recovered from an adult who was a healthcare worker with PCR-confirmed SARS-CoV-2 infection or an uninfected control (not recorded which). The CDR3 is CASSPGQGGEQYF. CDR3 nucleotides: TGTGCCAGCTCACCAGGACAGGGCGGCGAGCAGTACTTC.